Listed here are 17 T cell receptor beta chains from one sample, sequenced in a study of T cells in Graves' hyperthyroidism and ophthalmopathy. RNA transcripts yielded amplified TCR beta CDR3 regions. HTBI primers were used for first-round RT-PCR of the TCR CDR3. TCRdb used MiXCR to reprocess the multiplex PCR reads, holding one entry per CDR3 protein. The profile shows hundreds of thousands of distinct CDR3 sequences, 38% of them singletons. The sequencing sample was made of blood. The origin of the receptors is a man aged 18 to 29 with Graves' hyperthyroidism.

The V gene is TRBV19, the J gene TRBJ2-2, with TRBD1 matching 7 bases. The CDR3 runs to 15 residues. Germline values: CDR1 LNHDA, CDR2 SQIVND (reference sequence). The ends lost 6 bases at V and 3 bases at J; junction bases unmatched: 7. The CDR3: CASSSRGLHTGELFF. In DNA, the CDR3 is TGTGCCAGTAGCTCTAGGGGGCTTCACACCGGGGAGCTGTTTTTT. Combining the CDR3 with reference TRBV19 and TRBJ2-2 gives the whole variable domain DGGITQSPKYLFRKEGQNVTLSCEQNLNHDAMYWYRQDPGQGLRLIYYSQIVNDFQKGDIAEGYSVSREKKESFPLTVTSAQKNPTAFYLCASSSRGLHTGELFFGEGSRLTVL.

This clonotype was counted only a few times. The J gene is TRBJ2-2, the V gene TRBV5-8; D is perhaps TRBD1 (6 bases). From germline, CDR1 is SGHTS and CDR2 YDEGEE. The V end lost 6 bases, the J end lost 1 base, and 10 bases lay between the germline ends. The CDR3 runs to 14 residues. The CDR3 loop reads CASKGHRNTGELFF. DNA of the CDR3: TGTGCCAGCAAGGGACACAGGAACACCGGGGAGCTGTTTTTT.

The chain joins TRBV29-1 to TRBJ1-1; D is possibly TRBD1 (6 bases). The CDR3 is 13 amino acids. CDR1 is SQVTM and CDR2 is ANQGSEA in the germline V gene. Trimming pared 7 bases from V and 4 bases from J, leaving 16 bases between. The CDR3 reads CSGSGGRSTEAFF. In nucleotides, the CDR3 is TGCAGCGGCTCGGGGGGGCGAAGCACTGAAGCTTTCTTT.

The J gene is TRBJ1-1, the V gene TRBV7-3; 12 nucleotides match TRBD1. V shed 4 bases, J shed 4 bases, and the junction held 10 bases outside the gene matches. Germline V CDR1 and CDR2: SGHTA, FQGTGA. The CDR3 sequence is 17 residues long. The CDR3 region has the DNA TGTGCCAGCAGCTCCGGGACAGGGGGCGATTTGGGCACTGAAGCTTTCTTT. It yields the protein CASSSGTGGDLGTEAFF.

This clonotype occurred many times. This chain links TRBV29-1 with TRBJ1-1; TRBD1 is a possible D gene (6 bases). The CDR3 contains 13 residues. CDR1 is SQVTM and CDR2 is ANQGSEA in the germline V gene. Trimming stripped 4 bases from V and 4 bases from J, with 13 bases between. The DNA for the CDR3 is TGCAGCGTTGGGGCGGGGGGCGTCACTGAAGCTTTCTTT. Translation: CSVGAGGVTEAFF.

The gene calls are TRBV7-9 and TRBJ1-6, with D uncertain. Trimming cost V 5 bases and J 7 bases, with 12 bases left between them. The CDR3 sequence is 14 residues long. From germline, CDR1 is SEHNR and CDR2 FQNEAQ (reference sequence). This chain's CDR3 is CASSQDPGNSPLHF. CDR3 DNA: TGTGCCAGCAGCCAAGATCCGGGAAATTCACCCCTCCACTTT.

V gene TRBV7-9 combines with J gene TRBJ2-5; weak D call: TRBD1 (6 bases). V lost 3 bases, J lost 4 bases, and 15 bases lay in between. CDR1 and CDR2 from the germline V gene are SEHNR and FQNEAQ (reference sequence). This CDR3 comprises 15 residues. CDR3 in amino acids: CASSLLQGGGETQYF. In DNA form, the CDR3 reads TGTGCCAGCAGCTTGTTACAGGGTGGTGGAGAGACCCAGTACTTC.

CDR3 in DNA: TGTGCCAGCAGCTACCAGACAGGGGGAGCAACTGAAGCTTTCTTT. Translating gives CASSYQTGGATEAFF. V is TRBV7-6 and J is TRBJ1-1, with TRBD1 identical over 9 bases. Germline CDR1 SGHVS, CDR2 FNYEAQ. The CDR3 has 15 residues. V was clipped by 4 bases and J by 5 bases; unmatched bases: 8.

The table lists this clonotype with many counts. The chain uses TRBV24-1 and TRBJ1-5; D not certain. Germline CDR1 KGHDR, CDR2 SFDVKD. This CDR3 region has 15 residues. V lost 5 bases to trimming and J lost 1 base, with 11 bases between them. CDR3 coding DNA: TGTGCCACCAGTGCCTGGAGGGAAAGCAATCAGCCCCAGCATTTT. Encoded protein: CATSAWRESNQPQHF.

This clonotype has a handful of counts. A read error may produce the germline difference seen at one junction end. The rearrangement links TRBV2 to TRBJ1-2; TRBD1 aligns across 8 bases. Germline values: CDR1 SNHLY, CDR2 FYNNEI. The CDR3 spans 10 residues. The CDR3 spells CASSEGTGFF. The CDR3 DNA sequence: TGTGCCAGCAGTGAAGGGACAGGGTTCTTC.

This clonotype occurred many times. The chain combines TRBV25-1 with TRBJ1-1; D ambiguous. The CDR3 is 12 residues long. The germline gives CDR1 MGHDK, CDR2 SYGVNS. The V end lost 2 bases, the J end lost 12 bases, and 13 bases lay between the germline ends. This CDR3 reads CASSEVGGLTFF. The CDR3 DNA sequence: TGTGCCAGCAGTGAAGTCGGTGGGTTGACTTTCTTT. Full variable domain (remainder filled in from reference TRBV25-1 and TRBJ1-1): EADIYQTPRYLVIGTGKKITLECSQTMGHDKMYWYQQDPGMELHLIHYSYGVNSTEKGDLSSESTVSRIRTEHFPLTLESARPSHTSQYLCASSEVGGLTFFGQGTRLTVV.

J is TRBJ2-7 and V is TRBV25-1, with a tentative D call TRBD2 (5 bases). The CDR3 is 12 amino acids. Per the germline V gene, CDR1 is MGHDK and CDR2 is SYGVNS. V shed 1 base and J shed 7 bases, with 8 bases lying between them. The CDR3 DNA sequence: TGTGCCAGCAGTGAATCGGGGAGAGAGCAGTACTTC. This encodes CASSESGREQYF.

As concerns this clonotype: Being one base from a much bigger clone, this may be a read error. V and J are TRBV15 and TRBJ1-4; no clear D gene. The V gene's germline CDR1 is LNHNV and CDR2 YYDKDF (reference sequence). The CDR3 has 16 residues. V lost 2 bases, J lost 8 bases, and 18 bases lay in between. The CDR3, as DNA: TGTGCCACCAGCAGAAAAGACCCCCAGGTCAGGGAAAAACTGTTTTTT. The encoded protein is CATSRKDPQVREKLFF.

In the case of this clonotype: This sequence may be a read error, since a much larger clone differs from it by one base. V gene TRBV9 combines with J gene TRBJ2-5; D remains unclear. Trimming removed 3 bases from V and 1 base from J, with 16 bases in between. The V gene's germline CDR1 is SGDLS and CDR2 YYNGEE. The CDR3 spans 16 residues. CDR3 in DNA: TGTGCCAGCAGCGACACGTTCGGGTGGCCCCAAGAGACCCAGTACTTC. It codes for CASSDTFGWPQETQYF.

This clonotype has a handful of counts. The chain recombines TRBV7-9 with TRBJ2-5, with TRBD1 matching 8 bases. CDR1 is SEHNR and CDR2 is FQNEAQ in the germline V gene (reference sequence). Trimming removed 0 bases from V and 5 bases from J; junction bases left unmatched: 5. This CDR3 has 15 amino acids. CDR3 amino acids: CASSLAAGGFETQYF. Here the CDR3 DNA reads TGTGCCAGCAGCTTAGCGGCAGGGGGCTTTGAGACCCAGTACTTC.

This clonotype has more than one count but fewer than ten. In nucleotides, the CDR3 is TGCAGTGCCAGACCCTCGGCTGGGGACACTGAAGCTTTCTTT. It codes for CSARPSAGDTEAFF. The chain joins TRBV20-1 to TRBJ1-1, with D unclear. Germline CDR1 reads DFQATT; CDR2 reads SNEGSKA (reference sequence). The germline V and J ends were trimmed by 6 bases and 3 bases, with 17 bases remaining between them. The CDR3 is 14 amino acids.

The table lists this clonotype with many counts. The genes are TRBV19 and TRBJ1-1; D call uncertain. The CDR3 contains 12 residues. The V gene's germline CDR1 is LNHDA and CDR2 SQIVND (reference sequence). Between the trimmed V and J ends, which lost 3 bases and 5 bases, there was a span of 7 bases. CDR3 residues: CASSIAGTEAFF. DNA for the CDR3: TGTGCCAGTAGTATTGCTGGGACTGAAGCTTTCTTT.